This TCR beta chain was observed in a study of blood T cell repertoires in COVID-19 (TCRdb year 2020). Regarding the study in general: Samples covering the acute and convalescent phases of COVID-19 were provided by collaborators in the United States, Italy and Spain. The material from the prospective study consisted of cDNA or gDNA derived from T cells, B-cell-depleted T cells, or PBMCs. Subjects who had been exposed to COVID-19, were actively infected with it, or had recovered from it provided the deeply sampled blood TCRbeta repertoires that made up the dataset. The repertoires were released in a freely available public database meant as a resource for research on the immune response to SARS-CoV-2. Samples were obtained from the ongoing ImmuneRACE study (first 160 participants) and from 1,254 subjects provided by 6 global collaborators. The sample metadata nearly always contained a de-identified subject ID, COVID-19 status, age in years and sex. Where available, HLA class I and class II types were taken from metadata supplied by the sample provider and were not determined by assay-based typing.

The table lists this clone with many counts. No cognate antigen has been identified for it. It has no much larger one-base neighbor in the sample; base qualities were not kept. The immunoSEQ Assay, a bias-controlled multiplex PCR, was used to amplify TCRbeta CDR3 regions from genomic DNA. The published analysis was carried out like this. Nucleated cell counts per sample were estimated from amplification of reference gene primers within the assay. To quantify the absolute abundance of each unique TCRbeta CDR3 rearrangement, sequence reads were collapsed and filtered. Productive Simpson clonality was computed per sample as the square root of Simpson's diversity index over productive rearrangements. TCRdb took over this immuneACCESS table, retaining in-frame rearrangements with V and J assigned. Such tables are incomplete; in checked studies, under half of the missing clones stem from an unresolved V gene, and the remainder is unexplained. V and J calls and clone size are copied from that table; D and trimming were computed from the DNA. In all, the sample holds some 180,000 clones, and about 80% of those were seen once. The leading ten clones occupy about 15% of the sample.

Participants in the prospective study were enrolled through a virtual design, were aged roughly 18 to 90 years, and lived in roughly 24 United States geographic areas. In the prospective study, participants were assigned to cohorts based on the clinical history participants reported in a screening survey and a study questionnaire. Exposed participants had been in contact, within 2 weeks of entering the study, with a person who had a PCR-confirmed or clinician-diagnosed case of COVID-19. In the prospective study, mobile phlebotomists collected whole blood, serum and a nasopharyngeal or oropharyngeal swab from each participant. Participants in the prospective study had the option to provide additional blood draws and questionnaires over a roughly two-month period. Blood samples from the prospective study were shipped frozen or at room temperature prior to DNA extraction. Results the study describes overall, beyond this receptor: Clinical and demographic metadata were provided uncurated, with the amount varying by source and participant.

Sequenced sample: PBMCs or T cells enriched from blood (not recorded which). The sequence was obtained from a man in his 60s who had been exposed to COVID-19.

The DNA is as follows: TGTGCCAGCAGTCCGGGGGGAAACTACAATGAGCAGTTCTTC. Its translation is CASSPGGNYNEQFF. This receptor chain uses TRBV25-1 and TRBJ2-1; TRBD2 fits 7 bases in the junction. Taken from cysteine to phenylalanine, the CDR3 has 14 residues. The read is trimmed to its CDR3 DNA, 42 bases read in frame from base 1. After removal of 5 bases from V and 3 bases from J, the junction retains 4 bases not matched to a gene. Reading the germline V gene gives CDR1 MGHDK and CDR2 SYGVNS.